This T cell receptor beta chain is drawn from a study of blood T cell repertoires in COVID-19 (dated by TCRdb to about 2020). General notes on the study: Samples from collaborators originated in the United States, Italy and Spain and spanned both the acute and convalescent phases of COVID-19. The material from the prospective study consisted of cDNA or gDNA derived from T cells, B-cell-depleted T cells, or PBMCs. Subjects who had been exposed to COVID-19, were actively infected with it, or had recovered from it provided the deeply sampled blood TCRbeta repertoires that made up the dataset. The repertoires were released in a freely available public database intended as a resource for research on the immune response to SARS-CoV-2. The samples were drawn from two sources: the first 160 participants of the ongoing ImmuneRACE study, and 950 to 1,500 subjects contributed by 6 global collaborators. The sample metadata nearly always contained a de-identified subject ID, COVID-19 status, age in years and sex. HLA class I and class II types, where available, came from metadata supplied by the sample provider rather than from assay-based typing. The paper's findings and limits, for the study overall: Clinical and demographic metadata were provided uncurated, with the amount varying by source and participant.

TCRbeta CDR3 regions were amplified from genomic DNA by means of the immunoSEQ Assay, a bias-controlled multiplex PCR. As for the original processing: Within the assay, amplification of reference gene primers was used to estimate how many nucleated cells each sample contained. Sequence reads were collapsed and filtered to measure the absolute abundance of every unique TCRbeta CDR3 rearrangement. Productive Simpson clonality was computed per sample as the square root of Simpson's diversity index over productive rearrangements. In its TCRdb copy, this immuneACCESS table keeps in-frame sequences only and misses some clones. Where compared with another copy, unresolved V genes explain less than half of these, and the others have no known cause. V, J and clone size are those of that table, while D and trimming were read from the DNA. The sample records about 340,000 clones, around 83% of which are singletons. The ten largest clones represent 2.5% to 3.5% of the sample.

The germline V gene provides CDR1 SGHVS and CDR2 FQNEAQ. From its cysteine to its phenylalanine, the CDR3 spans 13 amino acids. CDR3 DNA is the only sequence kept; it has 39 bases, read in frame from the first base. The germline ends are 12 bases apart after V is trimmed by 2 bases and J by 8 bases. Regarding this clone: Its antigen target is currently unknown. No base quality values were provided; no much bigger clone lies one nucleotide off.

Each collaborating institution followed its own protocols to collect whole blood in K2EDTA tubes. Collaborator samples were shipped for TCRbeta analysis as frozen whole blood, isolated PBMCs, or DNA extracted from either sample type. The V gene is TRBV7-8 and the J gene is TRBJ1-2; the D gene cannot be resolved reliably. Sequenced sample: peripheral blood. This receptor was obtained from a man aged 30-40 years with active or convalescent COVID-19. The bases are TGTGCCAGCAGCTTACCCGGGGTTGGAGGCTACACCTTC. Translated, it gives CASSLPGVGGYTF.